Detailed here is one TCR beta chain. The specificity of this receptor is unknown. No base qualities exist here, and no much larger clone lies one base off it. Using the deep immunoSEQ assay, TCR CDR3 regions were amplified from genomic DNA by multiplex PCR. Genomic DNA extracted from each cell subset was distributed evenly over all wells of several immunoSEQ 96-well plates, and each plate served as one replicate. For sorted subsets, around 200 ng genomic DNA, equal to tens of thousands of T cell genomes, was loaded into each replicate PCR. Purified libraries were quantified with a Qubit 3.0 fluorometer, sized on a Bioanalyzer 2100, and re-quantified with the KAPA Library Quantification kit. Every immunoSEQ 96-well plate was sequenced on a separate single-read 150-cycle Illumina NextSeq 550 flow cell. For the original study's pipeline: The immunoSEQ output contained only junctional sequences without quality scores, so filtering could not match that applied to full-length reads. To assign V/J genes and CDR3, sequences were annotated against IMGT germline references using PyIR, a Python wrapper for IgBLAST v1.9. Reads were filtered out if the reads had weak V/J assignments (E-value above 1e-6), no CDR3, stop codons, out-of-frame junctions, or ambiguous translated residues. V3J clonotypes were defined as sequences sharing the same inferred V gene, J gene, and CDR3 amino acid sequence. Percentage overlap between repertoires was calculated by dividing the number of shared unique clonotypes by the size of the smaller repertoire. Richness of each repertoire was evaluated using RTK rarefaction, the Chao1 estimator, and Recon v2.1 estimates of unobserved clonotypes. For all TCRbeta clonotypes obtained by the gDNA method from a handful of donors, generation probabilities were computed with OLGA. Drawn from immuneACCESS, this table holds only the in-frame rearrangements with V and J called that TCRdb kept. Clones are partly lost; checked studies trace under half to an unresolved V gene and leave the rest unexplained. That table is the source of V, J and clone size, and D and trimming were worked out from the DNA. The sample yields a few hundred thousand clones; around 72% were counted once. Of the sample, approximately 10% is held by the ten largest clones.

The sample is drawn from a study of shared clonotypes between healthy human individuals (dated by TCRdb to 2019 to 2021). In terms of the full investigation: Two women and three men aged 18 to 49 years were included in the cohort. Per donor, three plates each were used for CD4 naive and CD4 memory, two for CD8 naive, and one for CD8 memory. To estimate repertoire size and how much clonotype sharing occurs between individuals, the study deeply sequenced the blood TCR repertoires of five healthy adults. Libraries were prepared and TCR repertoires were sequenced by different laboratories using diverse techniques, in order to increase sequencing depth and limit assay-specific biases. Leukapheresis yielded between about 0.94 and 9.5 billion PBMCs per donor. General conclusions and limits of the study: Naive subsets generally had larger estimated clonotype richness than memory subsets. Incomplete sequencing was indicated by rarefaction of sorted-subset datasets, despite the large sequencing depth. Because the study included a small number of donors, the genetic and exposure-history diversity represented was limited. Compared with non-shared clonotypes, clonotypes shared by all four sorted-subset donors had higher generation probabilities. Based on pairwise subsampling, the degree of clonotype sharing among donors was expected to be affected by sequencing depth. Sampling was limited to blood, and TCR repertoires in tissue likely differ from TCR repertoires in blood. When a few donors were compared, the shared fraction of clonotypes was about 5.2% for naive CD4, 3.5% to 4% for naive CD8, 2.3% for memory CD4, and 0.3% to 0.5% for memory CD8.

Trimming removed 10 bases from V and 0 bases from J; the gene matches leave 1 base unexplained. As encoded in the germline V gene, CDR1 is MNHNS while CDR2 is SASEGT. The CDR3, from cysteine to phenylalanine, totals 14 residues. Only CDR3 DNA remains: 42 bases, in frame from the first base. The donors were healthy, HIV-negative adults who had no recently reported acute infections or vaccinations. All donors were Caucasian adults living in Nashville, Tennessee, USA. CD4+ T cells were enriched through magnetic negative selection, after which naive cells were positively selected on CD45RA and the remaining negative fraction served as the memory subset. After blood collection by leukapheresis, PBMCs were isolated using Ficoll-Histopaque density gradient centrifugation and then cryopreserved in the vapor phase of liquid nitrogen. Analytical flow cytometry was used to check the purity and quantity of every magnetically sorted T cell population. Genomic DNA was isolated from each sorted fraction and quantified by UV absorbance on a Nanodrop 2000c.

The rearrangement combines TRBV6-1 with TRBJ2-1, and 12 junction bases match TRBD2. The source is a man aged 30-40 years in good health. The sequenced material came from memory CD4+ T cells sorted from blood. The meaning of the sample's cell subset or site label: CD45RA-negative fraction. At the DNA level, the sequence is TGTGCCACACTAGCGGGAGGCTCCTACAATGAGCAGTTCTTC. Its translation is CATLAGGSYNEQFF.